Shown below are 20 T cell receptor beta chains from a single sample sequenced in a study of blood T cell repertoires in COVID-19. Profiling relied on immunoSEQ multiplex PCR, and the TCRdb table lists in-frame clones only, not all of them. Seen here are around 150,000 clones, over 70% observed once, and the top ten hold over 9.5%. What was sequenced was peripheral blood. Receptors were obtained from a man aged 60 to 75 with active or convalescent COVID-19.

J is TRBJ1-1 and V is TRBV29-1; D call uncertain. The V gene's germline CDR1 is SQVTM and CDR2 ANQGSEA. V lost 2 bases and J lost 3, with 10 bases in between. The CDR3 covers 13 residues. CDR3 sequence reads: CSVERVIDTEAFF. CDR3 nucleotide sequence: TGCAGCGTTGAAAGAGTTATAGACACTGAAGCTTTCTTT.

This clone showed up just once. V gene TRBV27 combines with J gene TRBJ2-1, with TRBD2 matching over 9 bases. This CDR3 contains 16 residues. V dropped 5 bases and J dropped 4; count of bases not matched to a gene: 9. CDR1 is MNHEY, CDR2 SMNVEV, per germline (reference sequence). The CDR3 here is CASSTKTSGVYNEQFF. The CDR3 nucleotides read TGTGCCAGCAGTACCAAGACTAGCGGAGTATACAATGAGCAGTTCTTC.

This chain links TRBV5-4 with TRBJ2-7, with D perhaps TRBD2 (6 bases). In germline, CDR1 is SGHNT, CDR2 YYREEE (reference sequence). CDR3 length: 12 amino acids. Trimming left V 1 base short and J 5 bases short, with 7 bases between. CDR3 sequence reads: CASSLTSNEQYF. CDR3 in DNA: TGTGCCAGCAGCTTGACTAGCAACGAGCAGTACTTC. Together with reference TRBV5-4 and TRBJ2-7, the CDR3 gives the full variable domain: ETGVTQSPTHLIKTRGQQVTLRCSSQSGHNTVSWYQQALGQGPQFIFQYYREEENGRGNFPPRFSGLQFPNYSSELNVNALELDDSALYLCASSLTSNEQYFGPGTRLTVT.

This rearrangement joins TRBV27 to TRBJ2-7; TRBD1 matches at 12 bases. The junction had 9 bases not matched to a gene; V was cut back by 5 bases and J by 7 bases. The CDR3 runs to 15 residues. Per the germline V gene, CDR1 is MNHEY and CDR2 is SMNVEV (reference sequence). The CDR3 protein is CASSATGTGGWEQYF. The CDR3 DNA sequence: TGTGCCAGCAGTGCCACCGGGACAGGGGGCTGGGAGCAGTACTTC.

The CDR3: CASSLDPGLEAFF. CDR3 nucleotides: TGCGCCAGCAGCCTGGACCCAGGACTTGAAGCTTTCTTT. V and J are TRBV5-1 and TRBJ1-1; D is uncertain. This CDR3 spans 13 amino acids. CDR1 is SGHRS and CDR2 is YFSETQ in the germline V gene. With 4 bases removed from V and 7 bases from J, the gap between germline ends came to 14 bases.

J is TRBJ2-2 and V is TRBV4-2; D is perhaps TRBD2 (5 bases). CDR1 is LGHNA, CDR2 YNFKEQ, per germline. V lost 0 bases and J lost 1, with 15 bases in between. The CDR3 runs to 18 residues. The CDR3 sequence is CASSQEPSTRQNTGELFF. The CDR3 nucleotides read TGTGCCAGCAGCCAAGAGCCTAGCACCCGGCAGAACACCGGGGAGCTGTTTTTT.

The V call is TRBV11-2, the J call TRBJ2-7, with TRBD2 matching over 10 bases. Germline loops: CDR1 SGHAT, CDR2 FQNNGV. The V and J ends lost 3 bases and 1 base, in that order; junction bases with no gene match: 9. CDR3 length equals 17 residues. Written as DNA, the CDR3 is TGTGCCAGCAGCTTGCACTTGACTAGCGGGTTTTCCTACGAGCAGTACTTC. This encodes CASSLHLTSGFSYEQYF.

This chain connects TRBV28 to TRBJ1-5; 8 nucleotides line up with TRBD1. V trimming: 5 bases; J trimming: 4 bases; junction bases outside the gene matches: 10. Germline CDR1 MDHEN, CDR2 SYDVKM. The CDR3 has 16 residues. The CDR3 DNA sequence: TGTGCCAGCAGTCTCTGGACAGGGACTTTTAATCAGCCCCAGCATTTT. Encoded protein: CASSLWTGTFNQPQHF.

The chain has TRBV7-9 and TRBJ2-1, with 8 bases matching TRBD2. J lost 9 bases, V lost 2 bases, and 9 bases had no gene match. The CDR3 runs to 15 residues. Germline CDR1 and CDR2: SEHNR and FQNEAQ (reference sequence). CDR3 sequence (DNA): TGTGCCAGCAGCTTATTCGGGACTAGGGGTGTTGAGCAGTTCTTC. It yields the protein CASSLFGTRGVEQFF.

CDR3: CASAAGGNTYEQYF. CDR3 DNA: TGTGCCAGCGCTGCGGGAGGGAACACCTACGAGCAGTACTTC. This chain links TRBV2 with TRBJ2-7, with TRBD2 identical over 9 bases. The CDR3 covers 14 residues. The trim removed 8 bases at V and 2 bases at J, leaving 7 bases unmatched. In germline, CDR1 is SNHLY, CDR2 FYNNEI. Supplemented by reference TRBV2 and TRBJ2-7, the full variable domain reads EPEVTQTPSHQVTQMGQEVILRCVPISNHLYFYWYRQILGQKVEFLVSFYNNEISEKSEIFDDQFSVERPDGSNFTLKIRSTKLEDSAMYFCASAAGGNTYEQYFGPGTRLTVT.

The rearrangement uses TRBV4-1 and TRBJ2-1, with D perhaps TRBD2 (6 bases). There are 15 residues in the CDR3. Germline CDR1 and CDR2: MGHRA and YSYEKL. V shed 3 bases and J shed 5 bases, with 14 bases lying between them. The CDR3 is CASSQSGLANNEQFF. CDR3 bases: TGCGCCAGCAGCCAGTCGGGACTGGCTAACAATGAGCAGTTCTTC.

The chain combines TRBV28 with TRBJ2-7; the D gene is possibly TRBD1 (6 bases). CDR1 is MDHEN, CDR2 SYDVKM, per germline. This CDR3 has 14 residues. V lost 2 bases and J 3 bases, leaving 11 bases between the germline ends. The CDR3 sequence is CASSLQGLSYEQYF. CDR3 DNA: TGTGCCAGCAGTTTACAGGGGTTAAGCTACGAGCAGTACTTC.

V is TRBV28 and J is TRBJ2-3; D remains unclear. Trimming cost V 2 bases and J 1 base, with 4 bases left between them. This CDR3 has 13 residues. Germline V gene data show CDR1 as MDHEN and CDR2 as SYDVKM. CDR3 region: CASSLGGTDTQYF. In nucleotides, the CDR3 is TGTGCCAGCAGTTTAGGAGGCACAGATACGCAGTATTTT.

The V gene is TRBV5-8, the J gene TRBJ2-7; 7 positions agree with TRBD1. CDR3 size: 13 residues. J was trimmed by 6 bases and V by 2 bases; bases with no gene match: 5. The germline gives CDR1 SGHTS, CDR2 YDEGEE. Here the CDR3 reads CASSLSRGLEQYF. The CDR3 DNA is TGTGCCAGCAGCTTATCGAGGGGGCTCGAGCAGTACTTC.

This chain connects TRBV24-1 to TRBJ2-5; a possible D gene is TRBD1 (6 bases). With 3 bases removed from V and 5 bases from J, the gap between germline ends came to 18 bases. Germline V gene lookup returns CDR1 KGHDR and CDR2 SFDVKD. This CDR3 region has 16 residues. CDR3 in DNA: TGTGCCACCAGTGATCGTAGTACAGGGTTGAGGGAGACCCAGTACTTC. Protein product: CATSDRSTGLRETQYF.

J is TRBJ1-2 and V is TRBV5-6; the D is unclear. This CDR3 is built from 14 residues. Trimming took 0 bases from V and 6 from J, leaving 12 bases between them. Germline lookup yields CDR1 SGHDT and CDR2 YYEEEE. The CDR3 DNA sequence: TGTGCCAGCAGCTTGGGCAGGAATCCTCATGGCTACACCTTC. Amino acids: CASSLGRNPHGYTF. Supplemented by reference TRBV5-6 and TRBJ1-2, the full variable domain reads DAGVTQSPTHLIKTRGQQVTLRCSPKSGHDTVSWYQQALGQGPQFIFQYYEEEERQRGNFPDRFSGHQFPNYSSELNVNALLLGDSALYLCASSLGRNPHGYTFGSGTRLTVV.

The chain couples TRBV11-2 to TRBJ2-7, with a weak D call TRBD2 (5 bases). CDR3 length equals 14 residues. Trimming removed 0 bases at V and 3 bases at J, with 9 bases between. CDR1 is SGHAT, CDR2 FQNNGV, per germline. CDR3 sequence (DNA): TGTGCCAGCAGCTTAGACGGGGTTAACTACGAGCAGTACTTC. This codes for CASSLDGVNYEQYF.

The chain employs TRBV6-2 or TRBV6-3 and TRBJ1-5, with 10 bases fitting TRBD1. Germline CDR1 MNHEY, CDR2 SVGEGT. Germline trimming cut 2 bases from V and 7 bases from J; bases unmatched to any gene: 5. The CDR3 sequence is 15 residues long. CDR3 nucleotides: TGTGCCAGCAGTTACCACGACAGGGGGCGACAGCCCCAGCATTTT. Protein product: CASSYHDRGRQPQHF.

In this sample, this clone turned up once. This chain uses TRBV24-1 with TRBJ2-2, with D perhaps TRBD1 (6 bases). The CDR3 contains 13 residues. Trimming removed 8 bases from V and 6 bases from J, with 12 bases in between. Germline V gene sequence: CDR1 KGHDR, CDR2 SFDVKD. The CDR3 here is CATKDRPAGELFF. In nucleotides, the CDR3 is TGTGCCACCAAAGACAGGCCGGCCGGGGAGCTGTTTTTT.

V is TRBV10-3 and J is TRBJ2-3; 8 nucleotides line up with TRBD2. The CDR3 totals 16 residues. Losses at the gene ends were 2 bases for V and 5 bases for J; bases not matched to a gene: 9. Germline V gene data show CDR1 as ENHRY and CDR2 as SYGVKD. The CDR3 sequence is CAISEVGTSGLDTQYF. DNA for the CDR3: TGTGCCATCAGTGAGGTCGGGACTAGTGGGTTAGATACGCAGTATTTT.